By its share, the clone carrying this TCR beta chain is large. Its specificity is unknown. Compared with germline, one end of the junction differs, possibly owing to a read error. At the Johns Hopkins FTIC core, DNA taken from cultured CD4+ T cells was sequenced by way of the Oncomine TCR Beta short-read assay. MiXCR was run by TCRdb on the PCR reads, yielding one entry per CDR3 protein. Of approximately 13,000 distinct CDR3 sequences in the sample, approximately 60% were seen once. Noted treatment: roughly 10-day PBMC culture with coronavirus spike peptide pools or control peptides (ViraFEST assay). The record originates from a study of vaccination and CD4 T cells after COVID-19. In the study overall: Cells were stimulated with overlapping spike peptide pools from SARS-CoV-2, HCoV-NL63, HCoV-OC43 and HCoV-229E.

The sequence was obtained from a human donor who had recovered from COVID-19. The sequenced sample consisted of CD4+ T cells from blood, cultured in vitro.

The CDR3 reads CASSQDWGQLHSPLHF. The CDR3 DNA reads TGCGCCAGCAGCCAAGATTGGGGACAGCTCCATTCACCCCTCCACTTT. The chain links TRBV7-2 to TRBJ1-6, with 7 bases matching TRBD1. Germline assignment: CDR1 SGHTA and CDR2 FQGNSA. This CDR3 region has 16 residues. Filled out from reference TRBV7-2 and TRBJ1-6, the complete variable domain reads GAGVSQSPSNKVTEKGKDVELRCDPISGHTALYWYRQSLGQGLEFLIYFQGNSAPDKSGLPSDRFSAERTGGSVSTLTIQRTQQEDSAVYLCASSQDWGQLHSPLHFGNGTRLTVT.